The 14 T cell receptor beta chains given below trace back to one sample, sequenced in a study of OX40 agonist ivuxolimab in advanced cancers. Some clones are missing from TCRdb's copy, which holds only in-frame ones; the method was immunoSEQ multiplex PCR. Among around 77,000 clones listed, 85% to 95% were seen once. The specimen comprised CD4+ or CD8+ T cells sorted from blood, sampled in a trial of the OX40 agonist ivuxolimab. The receptors originated from an adult with an advanced solid tumor such as melanoma, head and neck, liver or kidney cancer.

The J gene is TRBJ2-7, the V gene TRBV5-6, with D hard to call. There are 17 residues in the CDR3. Per the germline V gene, CDR1 is SGHDT and CDR2 is YYEEEE. Between the trimmed V and J ends, which lost 0 bases and 2 bases, there was a span of 18 bases. CDR3 region: CASSLEGPGTLAYEQYF. The CDR3 coding sequence is TGTGCCAGCAGCTTGGAGGGTCCGGGCACCTTGGCCTACGAGCAGTACTTC.

The DNA of the CDR3 is TGTGCCAGTAGTAATCAACAAGGGGAGACCCAGTACTTC. Its protein is CASSNQQGETQYF. The chain is built from TRBV19 and TRBJ2-5; D gene ambiguous. Germline V gene sequence: CDR1 LNHDA, CDR2 SQIVND (reference sequence). V was pared by 4 bases and J by 5 bases, with 11 bases between. The CDR3 consists of 13 residues.

The rearrangement links TRBV5-4 to TRBJ1-1; unclear D gene. This CDR3 contains 12 residues. The V gene lost 5 bases and the J gene lost 5 bases, with 10 bases spanning the gap. Germline CDR1 reads SGHNT; CDR2 reads YYREEE (reference sequence). The CDR3 nucleotides read TGTGCCAGCAGGGGTTTGGGGACTGAAGCTTTCTTT. Translation: CASRGLGTEAFF.

The chain carries TRBV5-4 and TRBJ1-2, with 10 nucleotides matching TRBD1. The V and J ends lost 0 bases and 6 bases, in that order; junction bases with no gene match: 5. Germline V gene sequence: CDR1 SGHNT, CDR2 YYREEE (reference sequence). The CDR3 runs 15 residues. As DNA, the CDR3 is TGTGCCAGCAGCTTGGAAAGGACAGGGGGTGATGGCTACACCTTC. It translates to CASSLERTGGDGYTF.

This sequence joins TRBV7-9 and TRBJ2-2; 10 positions agree with TRBD2. The germline CDR1 and CDR2 sequences are SEHNR and FQNEAQ (reference sequence). The V and J ends lost 5 bases and 2 bases, in that order; junction bases with no gene match: 2. CDR3 length: 15 amino acids. The CDR3: CASSASGRNTGELFF. The CDR3 DNA reads TGTGCCAGCAGCGCTAGCGGGAGAAACACCGGGGAGCTGTTTTTT.

This clone was counted a few times. V gene TRBV5-6 combines with J gene TRBJ2-2, with 10 positions matching TRBD2. The V and J ends lost 2 bases and 2 bases, in that order; junction bases with no gene match: 3. Germline lookup yields CDR1 SGHDT and CDR2 YYEEEE. The CDR3 loop spans 16 amino acids. CDR3 sequence: CASSLQLAGNTGELFF. CDR3 sequence (DNA): TGTGCCAGCAGCTTACAACTAGCGGGAAACACCGGGGAGCTGTTTTTT.

CDR3 protein: CASSSGLAGASEQYF. The CDR3 DNA is TGTGCCAGCAGCTCAGGACTAGCGGGAGCATCCGAGCAGTACTTC. The chain is built from TRBV7-6 and TRBJ2-7, with 13 bases matching TRBD2. The length of the CDR3 is 15 residues. Germline values: CDR1 SGHVS, CDR2 FNYEAQ. V gave up 4 bases and J gave up 6 bases; unmatched junction bases: 6.

The V and J genes are TRBV7-8 and TRBJ2-7; D gene ambiguous. Trimming pared 5 bases from V and 0 bases from J, leaving 5 bases between. Germline V gene lookup returns CDR1 SGHVS and CDR2 FQNEAQ. This CDR3 region has 12 residues. CDR3 amino acids: CASSASSYEQYF. In DNA form, the CDR3 reads TGTGCCAGCAGCGCGAGCTCCTACGAGCAGTACTTC.

The V call is TRBV2, the J call TRBJ1-1; weak D call: TRBD1 (5 bases). The V gene lost 4 bases and the J gene lost 4 bases, with 10 bases spanning the gap. Germline V gene data show CDR1 as SNHLY and CDR2 as FYNNEI. The CDR3 spans 13 residues. CDR3 DNA: TGTGCCAGCAGTGGGGACTCTAGCACTGAAGCTTTCTTT. Translation gives CASSGDSSTEAFF.

The rearrangement joins TRBV7-9 to TRBJ1-2; possible D gene TRBD1, 5 bases. The V end was cut by 3 bases, the J end by 8 bases, with 7 bases between. Germline V gene sequence: CDR1 SEHNR, CDR2 FQNEAQ (reference sequence). The CDR3 length is 11 residues. The CDR3, as DNA: TGTGCCAGCAGCTTGGGGGGAGGCTACACCTTC. It codes for CASSLGGGYTF.

The chain has TRBV5-8 and TRBJ1-2; D remains unclear. The CDR3 contains 15 residues. The V end was cut by 2 bases, the J end by 4 bases, with 15 bases between. Germline-derived CDR1 and CDR2 are SGHTS and YDEGEE. The CDR3: CASSLDRRTSYGYTF. The DNA of the CDR3 is TGTGCCAGCAGCTTAGACCGCAGAACGTCCTATGGCTACACCTTC.

This sequence joins TRBV13 and TRBJ2-7; 7 nucleotides match TRBD1. V trimming: 5 bases; J trimming: 4 bases; junction bases outside the gene matches: 8. CDR1 is PRHDT and CDR2 is FYEKMQ in the germline V gene (reference sequence). The CDR3 totals 14 residues. CDR3 sequence (DNA): TGTGCCAGCAGCCCACCGGGACAGATTTACGAGCAGTACTTC. Residues: CASSPPGQIYEQYF.

Only one count was recorded for this clone. The chain has TRBV7-9 and TRBJ2-7, with TRBD1 as a possible D gene (6 bases). V lost 4 bases, J lost 2 bases, and 18 bases lay in between. CDR1 SEHNR and CDR2 FQNEAQ come from the germline V gene (reference sequence). The CDR3 sequence is 16 residues long. CDR3 protein: CASSSRDIETPYEQYF. DNA for the CDR3: TGTGCCAGCAGCTCCCGGGACATTGAAACTCCCTACGAGCAGTACTTC.

V and J are TRBV14 and TRBJ2-1, with D perhaps matching TRBD1 or TRBD2 (5 bases each). There are 17 residues in the CDR3. Germline V gene sequence: CDR1 SGHDN, CDR2 FVKESK. Trimming left V 0 bases short and J 0 bases short, with 12 bases between. Here the CDR3 DNA reads TGTGCCAGCAGCCAAGATCGGGGCTACCTCTCCTACAATGAGCAGTTCTTC. Amino acid sequence: CASSQDRGYLSYNEQFF.